This is a list of T cell receptor beta chains from one sample in a study of T cell repertoires in ileal Crohn's disease. The table came from immunoSEQ multiplex PCR; TCRdb's copy has only in-frame clones and leaves some out. The table includes roughly 17,000 clones, under 95% detected once. The specimen was ileal tissue. Receptors originate from an adult with Crohn's disease. Both conserved end residues are part of each CDR3. Each record gives: clone size, D gene, J gene, CDR3 length, V gene, CDR3 DNA, CDR3 protein. A D gene is named only where the DNA matches it firmly. Expanded clones get a size class; other rows say once, few or many, or leave the size out.

few | TRBD1 | TRBJ2-5 | 15 | TRBV27 | TGTGCCAGCAGTTTCGCGCAGGGGGCGCGGGGGACCCAGTACTTC | CASSFAQGARGTQYF
NA | NA | TRBJ1-2 | 15 | TRBV28 | TGTGCCAGCAGTTTAGGGGGGTTTTGGTTCTATGGCTACACCTTC | CASSLGGFWFYGYTF
NA | NA | TRBJ1-6 | 17 | TRBV4-2 | TGTGCCAGCAGCCAAGATGTGCGGGGGGACTATAATTCACCCCTCCACTTT | CASSQDVRGDYNSPLHF
NA | NA | TRBJ1-5 | 17 | TRBV4-1 | TGCGCCAGCAGCCAAGGGGGGCTAGCAGGGAGAAATCAGCCCCAGCATTTT | CASSQGGLAGRNQPQHF
once | NA | TRBJ1-1 | 14 | TRBV19 | TGTGCCAGTAGTGTGACAGGACAGAACACTGAAGCTTTCTTT | CASSVTGQNTEAFF
NA | NA | TRBJ1-2 | 13 | TRBV2 | TGTGCCAGCAGTGAAGCCAGGGAGAGTGGCTACACCTTC | CASSEARESGYTF
NA | NA | TRBJ2-4 | 14 | TRBV30 | TGTGCCTGGAGGGGCTCGGGGGCCAAAAACATTCAGTACTTC | CAWRGSGAKNIQYF
NA | TRBD1 | TRBJ1-2 | 13 | TRBV28 | TGTGCCGGCCAGGGGGGAACCGTCTATGGCTACACCTTC | CAGQGGTVYGYTF
NA | TRBD2 | TRBJ2-1 | 15 | TRBV28 | TGTGCCAGCAGTTTTAGGACTAGCGGGGGTAATGAGCAGTTCTTC | CASSFRTSGGNEQFF
once | NA | TRBJ1-6 | 14 | TRBV9 | TGTGCCAGCAGTCAAGGGCAGCTTAATTCACCCCTCCACTTT | CASSQGQLNSPLHF
NA | TRBD2 | TRBJ2-2 | 18 | TRBV19 | TGTGCCAGTAGTCCGGGACTAGCGGGGGGCCTTAACACCGGGGAGCTGTTTTTT | CASSPGLAGGLNTGELFF
once | NA | TRBJ1-1 | 17 | TRBV7-8 | TGTGCCAGCAGCTTAGCCTCCCAGGGCGGCATCAGGACTGAAGCTTTCTTT | CASSLASQGGIRTEAFF
NA | NA | TRBJ1-2 | 15 | TRBV5-1 | TGCGCCAGCAGGAGAACCATACAGCTGCCCGATGGCTACACCTTC | CASRRTIQLPDGYTF
NA | TRBD2 | TRBJ2-5 | 15 | TRBV18 | TGTGCCAGCTCACCCCTTGCGGGGGGCCAAGAGACCCAGTACTTC | CASSPLAGGQETQYF
NA | TRBD1 | TRBJ1-1 | 14 | TRBV18 | TGTGCCAGCTCACCAGTCAGGGGGGGCACTGAAGCTTTCTTT | CASSPVRGGTEAFF
NA | TRBD1 | TRBJ1-5 | 16 | TRBV2 | TGTGCCAGCAGTCAACGCGGGACAGGTTTAAATCAGCCCCAGCATTTT | CASSQRGTGLNQPQHF